Listed here are 31 T cell receptor beta chains from one sample, sequenced in a study of post-analysis software for immune sequencing data. General study findings and limits: About five TRBV segments were more frequent in patients than controls; TRBV5-6, TRBV5-1 and TRBV20-1 belonged to this group.

Their cognate antigens are unknown. Prepared libraries of TCR beta cDNA carried unique molecular identifiers. Each CDR3 protein is one row after TCRdb ran MiXCR on the PCR reads. The sample yields over 250,000 distinct CDR3 sequences, 36% seen once. Sequencing was performed on blood. These TCRs come from a girl under 18 with multiple sclerosis.

This clonotype was seen at least ten times. The rearrangement joins TRBV12-3 or TRBV12-4 to TRBJ1-2, with D perhaps matching TRBD1 (5 bases). Trimming stripped 6 bases from V and 7 bases from J, with 18 bases between. This CDR3 has 14 residues. CDR3 DNA sequence: TGTGCCAGCAGATCCCGACATGGGGGAGGTGGCTACACCTTC. Amino acids: CASRSRHGGGGYTF.

This clonotype has a handful of counts. This may stem from a read error, because a much larger clone lies one nucleotide away. V and J are TRBV20-1 and TRBJ2-1; TRBD2 matches at 8 bases. From germline, CDR1 is DFQATT and CDR2 SNEGSKA (reference sequence). V shed 5 bases and J 0 bases; nucleotides not matched to a gene: 12. The CDR3 has 17 amino acids. The chain's CDR3 is CSARLTGGSSSYNEQFF. DNA of the CDR3: TGCAGTGCTCGACTAACGGGGGGGTCCTCCTCCTACAATGAGCAGTTCTTC.

The chain couples TRBV10-3 to TRBJ2-1; 10 nucleotides line up with TRBD2. V lost 6 bases to trimming and J lost 8 bases; unmatched junction nucleotides: 13. Germline V lookup: CDR1 ENHRY, CDR2 SYGVKD. The CDR3 extends over 16 amino acids. CDR3 coding DNA: TGTGCCATCAGGCCCTCTACTAGCGGGATAGCCCATGAGCAGTTCTTC. Residues: CAIRPSTSGIAHEQFF.

Regarding this clonotype: This could be a read error, since a much larger clone is one nucleotide away. The chain recombines TRBV20-1 with TRBJ2-5, with 8 bases aligning to TRBD2. Per germline, CDR1 DFQATT and CDR2 SNEGSKA (reference sequence). V lost 6 bases to trimming and J lost 11 bases; unmatched junction nucleotides: 20. The CDR3 is 15 amino acids. CDR3 loop: CSAASPLAVLHEQYF. The CDR3 DNA sequence: TGCAGTGCCGCTTCCCCACTAGCGGTTTTGCATGAGCAGTACTTC.

The chain uses TRBV5-1 and TRBJ2-1, with TRBD2 matching 11 bases. Germline V gene sequence: CDR1 SGHRS, CDR2 YFSETQ. Trimming took 3 bases from V and 9 from J; bases not matched to a gene: 8. The CDR3 runs to 15 residues. Here the CDR3 DNA reads TGCGCCAGCAGCTCCCGCGTAGCGGGAGGGGTTGAGCAGTTCTTC. This codes for CASSSRVAGGVEQFF.

This clonotype was seen once. The V and J genes are TRBV6-6 and TRBJ1-4; TRBD1 is a possible D gene (5 bases). V lost 2 bases, J lost 2 bases, and 9 bases lay in between. The CDR3 consists of 15 residues. Germline V CDR1 and CDR2: MNHNY, SVGAGI (reference sequence). The CDR3 here is CASSYVRGTNEKLFF. DNA of the CDR3: TGTGCCAGCAGTTACGTTCGGGGCACTAATGAAAAACTGTTTTTT.

There are many counts of this clonotype. The rearrangement uses TRBV4-2 and TRBJ1-2, with a possible D match to TRBD1 (5 bases). Trimming left V 0 bases short and J 0 bases short, with 17 bases between. The CDR3 consists of 18 residues. The V gene's germline CDR1 is LGHNA and CDR2 YNFKEQ. CDR3 amino acids: CASSQEGSGRVTNYGYTF. The CDR3 DNA is TGTGCCAGCAGCCAAGAGGGCTCAGGGAGGGTAACTAACTATGGCTACACCTTC.

This rearrangement joins TRBV4-3 to TRBJ2-3; a possible D gene is TRBD2 (5 bases). This CDR3 has 15 residues. Germline V gives CDR1 LGHNA, CDR2 YSLEER. The ends were cut back, 0 bases at V and 0 bases at J, with 7 bases in the middle. The CDR3 DNA is TGCGCCAGCAGCCAAGATGGGAGAAGCACAGATACGCAGTATTTT. Protein: CASSQDGRSTDTQYF.

This clonotype was seen only once. The chain has TRBV14 and TRBJ2-1, with 7 bases matching TRBD2. Looked up from germline, CDR1 is SGHDN and CDR2 is FVKESK. The CDR3 runs 19 residues. The junction had 11 bases not matched to a gene; V was cut back by 0 bases and J by 0 bases. The CDR3 DNA is TGTGCCAGCAGCCAAGATCGTGTTCGCGGGAGAAGCTCCTACAATGAGCAGTTCTTC. This codes for CASSQDRVRGRSSYNEQFF.

The genes are TRBV5-6 and TRBJ1-1; D not resolved. In germline, CDR1 is SGHDT, CDR2 YYEEEE. The CDR3 totals 15 residues. With 0 bases removed from V and 8 bases from J, the gap between germline ends came to 17 bases. For the CDR3, the DNA is TGTGCCAGCAGCTTGGCCGGGGAGGGTTCGACGGAAGCTTTCTTT. This encodes CASSLAGEGSTEAFF.

This clonotype was recorded many times. The J gene is TRBJ1-1, the V gene TRBV5-1, with D maybe TRBD1 (5 bases). The germline V gene encodes CDR1 SGHRS and CDR2 YFSETQ. Trimming shortened V by 2 bases and J by 0 bases, and 14 bases separated the two germline ends. The CDR3 is 16 residues long. The CDR3, as DNA: TGCGCCAGCAGCTTCGTGTTGGGGGACTTGAACACTGAAGCTTTCTTT. Translation gives CASSFVLGDLNTEAFF.

This clonotype has just one count. The rearrangement links TRBV2 to TRBJ2-5; D remains unclear. Germline CDR1 reads SNHLY; CDR2 reads FYNNEI. The CDR3 loop spans 13 amino acids. V was pared by 6 bases and J by 2 bases, with 10 bases between. The CDR3: CASSESVQETQYF. The DNA for the CDR3 is TGTGCCAGCAGCGAGAGCGTTCAAGAGACCCAGTACTTC. Full variable domain (outside the CDR3, taken from reference TRBV2 and TRBJ2-5): EPEVTQTPSHQVTQMGQEVILRCVPISNHLYFYWYRQILGQKVEFLVSFYNNEISEKSEIFDDQFSVERPDGSNFTLKIRSTKLEDSAMYFCASSESVQETQYFGPGTRLLVL.

This clonotype came up once. The chain couples TRBV10-3 to TRBJ2-7, with 10 bases lining up with TRBD2. V gave up 3 bases and J gave up 2 bases; unmatched junction bases: 4. The CDR3 extends over 15 amino acids. CDR1 is ENHRY, CDR2 SYGVKD, per germline. This CDR3 reads CAISDLTSGTYEQYF. The CDR3 DNA follows: TGTGCCATCAGTGACCTAACTAGCGGGACCTACGAGCAGTACTTC.

This clonotype was counted between two and nine times. V and J are TRBV19 and TRBJ2-1; 11 bases are shared with TRBD2. CDR1 is LNHDA, CDR2 SQIVND, per germline (reference sequence). CDR3 size: 18 residues. The V gene end was trimmed by 3 bases and the J gene end by 7 bases; junction bases not matched to a gene: 14. In nucleotides, the CDR3 is TGTGCCAGTAGTATGCAACTCGCCCTAGCGGGGGGTAGTAATGAGCAGTTCTTC. This codes for CASSMQLALAGGSNEQFF.

This clonotype has only a few counts. V gene TRBV3-1 combines with J gene TRBJ2-3; D possibly uses TRBD1 or TRBD2 (5 bases each). The CDR3 extends over 15 amino acids. From germline, CDR1 is LGHDT and CDR2 YNNKEL (reference sequence). V lost 2 bases and J lost 3, with 12 bases in between. CDR3 loop: CASSQRGRGTDTQYF. The CDR3 bases are TGTGCCAGCAGCCAACGGGGCCGGGGTACAGATACGCAGTATTTT.

The genes are TRBV28 and TRBJ1-4, with 7 bases aligning to TRBD1. Germline CDR1 reads MDHEN; CDR2 reads SYDVKM. Trimming cost V 5 bases and J 8 bases; bases outside gene matches: 14. The CDR3 covers 16 residues. DNA for the CDR3: TGTGCCAGCAGTCCCCACTCGACAGGGCCGGAGGAAAAACTGTTTTTT. Translated: CASSPHSTGPEEKLFF.

This clonotype has ten or more counts. The V call is TRBV5-1, the J call TRBJ2-3, with 11 bases that match TRBD2. J lost 4 bases, V lost 7 bases, and 5 bases had no gene match. Germline V gene sequence: CDR1 SGHRS, CDR2 YFSETQ. The CDR3 has 14 residues. This CDR3 is CASDSGRASDTQYF. The CDR3 DNA sequence: TGCGCCAGCGATAGCGGGAGGGCCTCAGATACGCAGTATTTT.

This clonotype turned up a few times. As DNA, the CDR3 is TGCGCCAGCAGCTGGGGACGGACCCGATACAATGAGCAGTTCTTC. Its translation: CASSWGRTRYNEQFF. The chain has TRBV5-1 and TRBJ2-1, with D perhaps TRBD1 or TRBD2 (5 bases each). This CDR3 region has 15 residues. Trimming took off 3 bases at V and 4 bases at J, with 14 bases between the two ends. The germline gives CDR1 SGHRS, CDR2 YFSETQ.

This rearrangement joins TRBV7-8 to TRBJ2-6, with D tentatively TRBD1 (5 bases). The ends were cut back, 4 bases at V and 0 bases at J, with 13 bases in the middle. Germline CDR1 SGHVS, CDR2 FQNEAQ. This CDR3 region has 17 residues. CDR3 sequence reads: CASSSPDTRSGANVLTF. CDR3 in DNA: TGTGCCAGCAGCTCCCCGGACACCCGCTCTGGGGCCAACGTCCTGACTTTC.

This clonotype has just a few counts. The J gene is TRBJ1-2, the V gene TRBV28; TRBD1 matches at 10 bases. The CDR3 runs to 13 residues. Germline V gene lookup returns CDR1 MDHEN and CDR2 SYDVKM. J was trimmed by 6 bases and V by 6 bases; bases with no gene match: 4. The CDR3 nucleotides are TGTGCCAGCAGACCCGGACAGGGGGATGGCTACACCTTC. This gives the protein CASRPGQGDGYTF.

The chain recombines TRBV20-1 with TRBJ2-2, with 11 bases matching TRBD2. Looked up from germline, CDR1 is DFQATT and CDR2 is SNEGSKA (reference sequence). This CDR3 comprises 16 residues. J lost 3 bases, V lost 3 bases, and 6 bases had no gene match. The CDR3 protein is CSARGGLAAYTGELFF. In nucleotides, the CDR3 is TGCAGTGCTAGGGGGGGACTAGCGGCTTACACCGGGGAGCTGTTTTTT.

This clonotype was seen at least ten times. The germline gene is not matched at one end of the junction; a read error may be the cause. The rearrangement links TRBV5-1 to TRBJ1-5; tentative D call: TRBD1 (5 bases). From germline, CDR1 is SGHRS and CDR2 YFSETQ. CDR3 length: 13 amino acids. CDR3: CASSSGGNQPQHF. In DNA form, the CDR3 reads TGTGCCAGCAGCTCGGGGGGAAATCAGCCCCAGCATTTT.

This clonotype was seen only a few times. The chain carries TRBV28 and TRBJ1-5; 7 bases line up with TRBD1. V was clipped by 6 bases and J by 6 bases; unmatched bases: 11. The CDR3 runs to 15 residues. Germline V gene data show CDR1 as MDHEN and CDR2 as SYDVKM. DNA for the CDR3: TGTGCCAGCAGCTCCTCAGACAGGGTAGGTCAGCCCCAGCATTTT. Translation: CASSSSDRVGQPQHF. The whole variable domain, remainder taken from reference TRBV28 and TRBJ1-5, is DVKVTQSSRYLVKRTGEKVFLECVQDMDHENMFWYRQDPGLGLRLIYFSYDVKMKEKGDIPEGYSVSREKKERFSLILESASTNQTSMYLCASSSSDRVGQPQHFGDGTRLSIL.

This clonotype occurred many times. The chain uses TRBV5-6 and TRBJ2-1; tentative D call: TRBD2 (6 bases). The CDR3 totals 15 residues. V was shortened by 5 bases and J by 5 bases, with 17 bases between the two germline ends. Germline CDR1 SGHDT, CDR2 YYEEEE. The CDR3 here is CASRPRDSFHNEQFF. The CDR3 DNA reads as TGTGCCAGCAGGCCCCGGGACTCCTTCCACAATGAGCAGTTCTTC.

This clonotype was counted only a few times. The chain links TRBV10-3 to TRBJ1-1, with 8 bases aligning to TRBD1. The V and J ends lost 6 bases and 6 bases, in that order; junction bases with no gene match: 9. This CDR3 is built from 14 residues. Per germline, CDR1 ENHRY and CDR2 SYGVKD. This CDR3 is CAISLPGGASEAFF. CDR3 in DNA: TGTGCCATCAGCCTTCCAGGGGGCGCGTCTGAAGCTTTCTTT.

This clonotype was counted many times. The chain employs TRBV5-1 and TRBJ2-1; no reliable D call. The germline V gene has CDR1 SGHRS and CDR2 YFSETQ. The ends were cut back, 4 bases at V and 0 bases at J, with 11 bases in the middle. CDR3 length equals 15 residues. CDR3 sequence: CASSPGPSSYNEQFF. CDR3 bases: TGCGCCAGCAGCCCCGGTCCTAGCTCCTACAATGAGCAGTTCTTC.

There are many counts of this clonotype. The rearrangement links TRBV15 to TRBJ2-3, with TRBD1 matching 8 bases. CDR1 LNHNV and CDR2 YYDKDF come from the germline V gene (reference sequence). This CDR3 is built from 14 residues. The J segment lost 9 bases and the V segment lost 2 bases, leaving 7 bases of the junction unmatched. CDR3 DNA: TGTGCCACCAGCAGACGACAGGGGTCTGCGACGCAGTATTTT. This translates into CATSRRQGSATQYF.

This clonotype was detected many times. The chain couples TRBV5-1 to TRBJ2-5, with no clear D. Germline values: CDR1 SGHRS, CDR2 YFSETQ. The V end was cut by 0 bases, the J end by 4 bases, with 10 bases between. This CDR3 has 14 residues. In nucleotides, the CDR3 is TGCGCCAGCAGCTTGGGACTGCCGGGAGAGACCCAGTACTTC. Amino acid sequence: CASSLGLPGETQYF.

V and J are TRBV4-2 and TRBJ2-3, with D perhaps assigned TRBD1 or TRBD2 (5 bases each). Germline CDR1 is LGHNA and CDR2 is YNFKEQ. V dropped 2 bases and J dropped 4 bases, with 31 bases sitting between them. This CDR3 is built from 21 residues. The CDR3 bases are TGTGCCAGCAGCCAAAAGATTCTGGGCTTGTACCAGATTCTGGGGGCAGATACGCAGTATTTT. Translation gives CASSQKILGLYQILGADTQYF.

The genes are TRBV10-2 and TRBJ2-3; D not certain. Germline V gene lookup returns CDR1 WSHSY and CDR2 SAAADI. CDR3 length: 12 amino acids. Trimming shortened V by 3 bases and J by 7 bases, and 8 bases separated the two germline ends. CDR3 sequence reads: CASSDAEHTQYF. The DNA of the CDR3 is TGCGCCAGCAGTGATGCGGAACATACGCAGTATTTT.

This clonotype has ten or more counts. This chain uses TRBV20-1 with TRBJ2-3, with D maybe TRBD2 (6 bases). CDR3 length: 15 residues. Germline V gene lookup returns CDR1 DFQATT and CDR2 SNEGSKA (reference sequence). V was cut by 5 bases and J by 6 bases, with 21 bases left in between. CDR3 bases: TGCAGTGCTCAAATTTATAGCGGTAAACTGGATACGCAGTATTTT. Translated: CSAQIYSGKLDTQYF.